This TCR beta chain was documented in a study of T cell clonality in common variable immunodeficiency. CDR1 and CDR2 from the germline V gene are DFQATT and SNEGSKA (reference sequence). Unmatched junction bases numbered 5, after V lost 1 base and J lost 1 base. The CDR3 is 15 amino acids. Overall study findings and caveats: Reportedly, TCR beta sequences from common variable immunodeficiency showed fewer deletions and N-nucleotide insertions. T cell subpopulation sequencing would be needed to explain CVID clonality. Compared with controls, CVID subjects had fewer shared TCRbeta clones.

Of note for this clone: Its antigen is currently unknown. The read gets to within 3 residues of the CDR3 end, and the germline J gene fills in the rest.

CVID and control samples used equivalent genomic DNA input. The repertoire was sequenced with immunoSEQ multiplex PCR; TCRdb's copy has only in-frame clones and lacks some. The sample counts tens of thousands of clones, none seen once; the ten largest own 2.5% to 3%. V usage is TRBV20-1 and J usage is TRBJ1-1; TRBD1 agrees at 8 bases. The sample taken for sequencing was peripheral blood mononuclear cells. The sequence derives from a person between 18 and 75 years old in good health. The sequenced part of the CDR3 DNA is TGCAGTGCTAGAGGTTACCAGGGGGCGAACACTGAA. Translated: CSARGYQGANTE. The complete CDR3 sequence is CSARGYQGANTEAFF.